The 30 T cell receptor beta chains given below trace back to one sample, sequenced in a study of OX40 agonist ivuxolimab in advanced cancers. Data came from immunoSEQ multiplex PCR; TCRdb stores just in-frame clones and leaves some out. The data show 76,000 or so clones, with around 86% seen just once and around 0.79% held by the top ten. Sample: CD4+ or CD8+ T cells sorted from blood, taken in a trial of the OX40 agonist ivuxolimab. These receptors were obtained from an adult with an advanced solid tumor such as melanoma, head and neck, liver or kidney cancer.

The genes are TRBV30 and TRBJ1-3, with D unresolved. Between the trimmed V and J ends, which lost 6 bases and 0 bases, there was a span of 3 bases. Looked up from germline, CDR1 is GTSNPN and CDR2 is SVGIG (reference sequence). There are 11 residues in the CDR3. This chain's CDR3 is CACTSGNTIYF. The CDR3, as DNA: TGTGCCTGCACCTCTGGAAACACCATATATTTT.

The rearrangement uses TRBV18 and TRBJ2-3; D gene uncertain. The CDR3 consists of 15 residues. CDR1 is KGHSH and CDR2 is LQKENI in the germline V gene. V was cut by 0 bases and J by 5 bases, with 12 bases left in between. The CDR3 protein is CASSPPGPRGDTQYF. In DNA form, the CDR3 reads TGTGCCAGCTCACCACCAGGACCCAGAGGAGATACGCAGTATTTT.

A single count supports this clone. The V call is TRBV7-9, the J call TRBJ2-1, with no clear D. Germline CDR1 is SEHNR and CDR2 is FQNEAQ (reference sequence). The CDR3 consists of 13 residues. V gave up 0 bases and J gave up 6 bases, with 6 bases separating them. The CDR3 protein is CASSLAGRNEQFF. The CDR3 DNA is TGTGCCAGCAGCTTAGCCGGGCGCAATGAGCAGTTCTTC.

This chain joins TRBV7-2 and TRBJ2-7; D not resolved. V dropped 1 base and J dropped 7 bases, with 8 bases sitting between them. The V gene's germline CDR1 is SGHTA and CDR2 FQGNSA. The CDR3 loop spans 12 amino acids. CDR3 in DNA: TGTGCCAGCAGCTTAGTTTTGGGTGAGCAGTACTTC. This codes for CASSLVLGEQYF.

The gene calls are TRBV5-8 and TRBJ1-1; D unresolved. The CDR3 consists of 12 residues. Germline loops: CDR1 SGHTS, CDR2 YDEGEE. The V gene lost 4 bases and the J gene lost 10 bases, with 14 bases spanning the gap. The CDR3 loop reads CASSARLLAAFF. DNA for the CDR3: TGTGCCAGCAGCGCGCGGCTACTGGCAGCTTTCTTT. Full variable domain (rest looked up from reference TRBV5-8 and TRBJ1-1): EAGVTQSPTHLIKTRGQQATLRCSPISGHTSVYWYQQALGLGLQFLLWYDEGEERNRGNFPPRFSGRQFPNYSSELNVNALELEDSALYLCASSARLLAAFFGQGTRLTVV.

This chain joins TRBV15 and TRBJ2-7; possible D gene TRBD1, 7 bases. This CDR3 has 15 residues. The germline gives CDR1 LNHNV, CDR2 YYDKDF (reference sequence). Trimming left V 5 bases short and J 4 bases short, with 18 bases between. The CDR3 DNA follows: TGTGCCACCAGCTACGAGGGCAGGGGGGTATACGAGCAGTACTTC. Protein: CATSYEGRGVYEQYF.

The rearrangement links TRBV19 to TRBJ1-6; 11 nucleotides match TRBD1. Germline V gene sequence: CDR1 LNHDA, CDR2 SQIVND (reference sequence). With V trimmed by 6 bases and J by 10 bases, 5 bases remained unmatched. The CDR3 is made up of 14 amino acids. The CDR3 region is CASRRTGGGSPLHF. The DNA of the CDR3 is TGTGCCAGTAGAAGGACAGGGGGCGGCTCACCCCTCCACTTT.

The chain recombines TRBV19 with TRBJ2-7, with TRBD2 matching 9 bases. The CDR3 is 14 amino acids. V shed 4 bases and J 12 bases; nucleotides not matched to a gene: 13. The germline V gene has CDR1 LNHDA and CDR2 SQIVND (reference sequence). The CDR3 protein is CASSKGLASPTAYF. CDR3 DNA: TGTGCCAGTAGTAAGGGACTAGCAAGTCCGACGGCGTACTTC.

The genes are TRBV19 and TRBJ1-5; perhaps TRBD1 as D (5 bases). CDR3 size: 15 residues. Per the germline V gene, CDR1 is LNHDA and CDR2 is SQIVND (reference sequence). The V and J ends lost 3 bases and 8 bases respectively, with 17 bases between them. CDR3 nucleotides: TGTGCCAGTAGTATCGAGAGGGCCTTCAGGGAGCCCCAGCATTTT. As protein: CASSIERAFREPQHF.

This clone has a handful of counts. This rearrangement joins TRBV6-5 to TRBJ2-2, with D possibly matching TRBD2 (5 bases). This CDR3 contains 14 residues. The V gene's germline CDR1 is MNHEY and CDR2 SVGAGI. Trimming shortened V by 4 bases and J by 3 bases, and 9 bases separated the two germline ends. The CDR3, as DNA: TGTGCCAGCAGTTTGCGGAGGTACACCGGGGAGCTGTTTTTT. This sequence encodes CASSLRRYTGELFF.

The chain links TRBV7-2 to TRBJ1-5; 8 bases line up with TRBD1. The CDR3 is 15 amino acids. V was clipped by 5 bases and J by 6 bases; unmatched bases: 9. Germline loops: CDR1 SGHTA, CDR2 FQGNSA. This chain's CDR3 is CASSRVGQGFQPQHF. The CDR3 nucleotides are TGTGCCAGCAGCCGCGTCGGACAGGGCTTTCAGCCCCAGCATTTT.

This clone was seen once. The chain has TRBV11-2 and TRBJ2-2; no clear D. Deletions cut 0 bases from V and 3 bases from J, with 5 bases between. Germline lookup yields CDR1 SGHAT and CDR2 FQNNGV. CDR3 length: 14 amino acids. This CDR3 is CASSLEGHTGELFF. Here the CDR3 DNA reads TGTGCCAGCAGCTTAGAAGGCCACACCGGGGAGCTGTTTTTT.

This clone was seen once. The genes are TRBV5-1 and TRBJ1-1, with 9 nucleotides matching TRBD1. Trimming removed 4 bases from V and 11 bases from J; junction bases left unmatched: 24. Germline CDR1 and CDR2: SGHRS and YFSETQ. CDR3 length equals 18 residues. CDR3 in DNA: TGCGCCAGCAGCAGTACTCCGGGACAGGGAATTGAGAAGTGGTTGGCTTTCTTT. Protein product: CASSSTPGQGIEKWLAFF.

This clone appeared once. The chain couples TRBV27 to TRBJ1-2, with TRBD1 identical over 10 bases. Germline lookup yields CDR1 MNHEY and CDR2 SMNVEV (reference sequence). The CDR3 consists of 16 residues. V was clipped by 6 bases and J by 7 bases; unmatched bases: 14. The CDR3 DNA reads as TGTGCCAGCAGAACCACCGGGACAGGGGTTTTATCTGGCTACACCTTC. Translating it yields CASRTTGTGVLSGYTF.

The chain couples TRBV6-1 to TRBJ1-1; 8 positions agree with TRBD1. The CDR3 covers 14 residues. With V trimmed by 4 bases and J by 4 bases, 5 bases remained unmatched. Germline V lookup: CDR1 MNHNS, CDR2 SASEGT. DNA for the CDR3: TGTGCCAGCAGTGCCGGACAGGGTGGCACTGAAGCTTTCTTT. This translates into CASSAGQGGTEAFF.

This chain links TRBV9 with TRBJ1-4; 10 bases fit TRBD1. Losses at the gene ends were 3 bases for V and 6 bases for J; bases not matched to a gene: 2. Germline V gives CDR1 SGDLS, CDR2 YYNGEE. The CDR3 covers 14 residues. This CDR3 reads CASSAGTGDEKLFF. DNA of the CDR3: TGTGCCAGCAGCGCCGGGACAGGGGATGAAAAACTGTTTTTT.

The chain employs TRBV28 and TRBJ1-2; 8 bases align to TRBD1. The length of the CDR3 is 16 residues. The germline CDR1 and CDR2 sequences are MDHEN and SYDVKM. V trimming: 6 bases; J trimming: 1 base; junction bases outside the gene matches: 10. The CDR3 sequence is CASSKTGEYLNYGYTF. DNA for the CDR3: TGTGCCAGCAGCAAGACAGGGGAGTATCTTAACTATGGCTACACCTTC.

This chain joins TRBV7-3 and TRBJ2-3; D tentatively fits TRBD1 or TRBD2 (6 bases each). In germline, CDR1 is SGHTA, CDR2 FQGTGA. Trimming took 5 bases from V and 2 from J, leaving 11 bases between them. The CDR3 has 14 amino acids. CDR3 sequence reads: CASSRGGTTDTQYF. CDR3 sequence (DNA): TGTGCCAGCAGCCGAGGGGGGACCACAGATACGCAGTATTTT.

V is TRBV11-2 and J is TRBJ1-1, with D perhaps matching TRBD1 (6 bases). V was shortened by 4 bases and J by 4 bases, with 16 bases between the two germline ends. This CDR3 is built from 15 residues. CDR1 and CDR2 (germline): SGHAT, FQNNGV. This chain's CDR3 is CASSSTLTGGTEAFF. The CDR3 DNA reads as TGTGCCAGCAGCTCGACCTTGACAGGAGGCACTGAAGCTTTCTTT.

As for this clone: Different DNA sequences within this sample yield the same CDR3. The chain links TRBV30 to TRBJ1-1, with a weak D call TRBD1 (6 bases). The CDR3 runs to 15 residues. Between the trimmed V and J ends, which lost 3 bases and 0 bases, there was a span of 14 bases. CDR1 and CDR2 (germline): GTSNPN, SVGIG (reference sequence). CDR3 DNA: TGTGCCTGGAGGGGGCGGGGGGGCATGAACACTGAAGCTTTCTTT. This translates into CAWRGRGGMNTEAFF.

This rearrangement joins TRBV4-3 to TRBJ2-3; D call uncertain. The CDR3 spans 15 residues. V was cut by 1 base and J by 1 base, with 9 bases left in between. The germline V gene encodes CDR1 LGHNA and CDR2 YSLEER. CDR3 bases: TGCGCCAGCAGCCAAGGGTTTGCTGGCACAGATACGCAGTATTTT. Protein sequence: CASSQGFAGTDTQYF.

This chain uses TRBV5-1 with TRBJ2-1, with 13 bases lining up with TRBD2. The V gene end was trimmed by 4 bases and the J gene end by 4 bases; junction bases not matched to a gene: 8. CDR3 length: 17 residues. CDR1 and CDR2 (germline): SGHRS, YFSETQ. The CDR3 loop is CASSPGLAGRLYNEQFF. The CDR3 DNA follows: TGCGCCAGCAGCCCGGGACTAGCGGGAAGGCTGTACAATGAGCAGTTCTTC.

CDR3 sequence reads: CASRIQGFGTQYF. The CDR3 nucleotides read TGTGCCAGCAGGATCCAGGGGTTTGGGACCCAGTACTTC. The genes are TRBV28 and TRBJ2-5, with D possibly TRBD1 on 6 matching bases. Germline V gene sequence: CDR1 MDHEN, CDR2 SYDVKM. V lost 6 bases to trimming and J lost 7 bases, with 15 bases between them. The CDR3 length is 13 residues. Combining the CDR3 with reference TRBV28 and TRBJ2-5 gives the whole variable domain DVKVTQSSRYLVKRTGEKVFLECVQDMDHENMFWYRQDPGLGLRLIYFSYDVKMKEKGDIPEGYSVSREKKERFSLILESASTNQTSMYLCASRIQGFGTQYFGPGTRLLVL.

This clone was detected a few times. The V gene is TRBV28, the J gene TRBJ2-7; 9 bases fit TRBD1. The CDR3 length is 14 residues. Trimming cost V 6 bases and J 2 bases; bases outside gene matches: 5. CDR1 and CDR2 from the germline V gene are MDHEN and SYDVKM. CDR3 in DNA: TGTGCCAGCAGGTGGGGACAGGGACCCTACGAGCAGTACTTC. Protein product: CASRWGQGPYEQYF.

This clone was picked up a small number of times. The chain has TRBV7-9 and TRBJ1-2; D may be TRBD1 (6 bases). Trimming took 4 bases from V and 8 from J, leaving 17 bases between them. The CDR3 is 14 residues long. Germline V gene data show CDR1 as SEHNR and CDR2 as FQNEAQ (reference sequence). The CDR3 region has the DNA TGTGCCAGCAGCTCGGACAGAGTTGGGATAGGCTACACCTTC. Its translation: CASSSDRVGIGYTF.

The chain carries TRBV9 and TRBJ2-3; 7 bases match TRBD2. The length of the CDR3 is 16 residues. The V segment lost 0 bases and the J segment 0 bases; nucleotides outside the gene matches: 4. Per the germline V gene, CDR1 is SGDLS and CDR2 is YYNGEE. The CDR3 region is CASSVELASSTDTQYF. The CDR3 bases are TGTGCCAGCAGCGTAGAACTAGCGTCTAGCACAGATACGCAGTATTTT. Combining the CDR3 with reference TRBV9 and TRBJ2-3 gives the whole variable domain DSGVTQTPKHLITATGQRVTLRCSPRSGDLSVYWYQQSLDQGLQFLIQYYNGEERAKGNILERFSAQQFPDLHSELNLSSLELGDSALYFCASSVELASSTDTQYFGPGTRLTVL.

In its sample, this clone was seen a few times. CDR3 coding DNA: TGTGCCAGCAGTCTAACCCGGGTACTAGCGGGACGGATGTCCTACGAGCAGTACTTC. It encodes CASSLTRVLAGRMSYEQYF. The rearrangement uses TRBV27 and TRBJ2-7; 10 bases map to TRBD2. CDR1 is MNHEY and CDR2 is SMNVEV in the germline V gene (reference sequence). The CDR3 consists of 19 residues. Germline trimming cut 5 bases from V and 1 base from J; bases unmatched to any gene: 17.

The sample holds a few counts of this clone. Other DNA sequences in this sample translate to the same CDR3. This chain uses TRBV7-8 with TRBJ1-1; weak D call: TRBD1 (6 bases). The CDR3 loop spans 13 amino acids. Germline-derived CDR1 and CDR2 are SGHVS and FQNEAQ. The V end lost 6 bases, the J end lost 6 bases, and 14 bases lay between the germline ends. CDR3 nucleotide sequence: TGTGCCAGCAGAAGACAGGTTGGCGCTGAAGCTTTCTTT. This codes for CASRRQVGAEAFF.

The chain joins TRBV7-8 to TRBJ2-5; possibly TRBD2 for D (5 bases). This CDR3 is 13 amino acids long. Trimming stripped 5 bases from V and 1 base from J, with 8 bases between. Germline V lookup: CDR1 SGHVS, CDR2 FQNEAQ. In nucleotides, the CDR3 is TGTGCCAGCAGCCGGGATTCCCAAGAGACCCAGTACTTC. This translates into CASSRDSQETQYF.

The chain has TRBV29-1 and TRBJ2-2; 11 bases are shared with TRBD2. The germline gives CDR1 SQVTM, CDR2 ANQGSEA. The V gene end was trimmed by 5 bases and the J gene end by 2 bases; junction bases not matched to a gene: 4. This CDR3 contains 15 residues. The CDR3 bases are TGCAGCGTTTCGGGACTAGCGGTAAACACCGGGGAGCTGTTTTTT. This encodes CSVSGLAVNTGELFF.